This T cell receptor beta chain was sequenced during a study of blood T cell repertoires in COVID-19. Study background: The cDNA or gDNA used as material had been derived from T cells, B-cell-depleted T cells, or PBMCs.

The repertoire was sequenced with immunoSEQ multiplex PCR; TCRdb's copy has only in-frame clones and lacks some. The top ten hold over 2.5% of the sample, which has 200,000 to 300,000 clones, roughly 86% seen once. This clone showed up just once. The CDR3 length is 13 residues. The V gene lost 4 bases and the J gene lost 2 bases, with 8 bases spanning the gap. Germline CDR1 is LNHDA and CDR2 is SQIVND (reference sequence). The study drew participants aged about 18 to 89 years from 20 to 30 US areas. Recovered Cohort 3 donors showed two negative PCRs, clearance, or symptom resolution. This rearrangement joins TRBV19 to TRBJ1-1; D possibly corresponds to TRBD1 (6 bases). The sample was PBMCs or T cells enriched from blood (not recorded which). This receptor was identified in a woman aged 18-29 years who had recovered from COVID-19. CDR3 region: CASSRTENTEAFF. The CDR3 DNA reads as TGTGCCAGTAGTAGGACAGAAAACACTGAAGCTTTCTTT. Supplemented by reference TRBV19 and TRBJ1-1, the full variable domain reads DGGITQSPKYLFRKEGQNVTLSCEQNLNHDAMYWYRQDPGQGLRLIYYSQIVNDFQKGDIAEGYSVSREKKESFPLTVTSAQKNPTAFYLCASSRTENTEAFFGQGTRLTVV.